The 28 T cell receptor beta chains in this list originate from one sample, sequenced in a study of cytomegalovirus exposure and HLA in healthy donors. The PCR contained 60 Vbeta and 13 Jbeta primers. Assay used: immunoSEQ multiplex PCR; TCRdb lists only in-frame clones, some missing. The sample yields about 120,000 clones, around four fifths seen once. Specimen: PBMCs. These receptors were collected from a man aged 30 to 45 in good health and CMV-seropositive.

This clone has a single count. The genes are TRBV27 and TRBJ1-1, with D possibly TRBD1 on 5 matching bases. This CDR3 contains 13 residues. Looked up from germline, CDR1 is MNHEY and CDR2 is SMNVEV (reference sequence). Trimming took off 3 bases at V and 4 bases at J, with 9 bases between the two ends. The CDR3 region is CASSLGGSTEAFF. The CDR3 nucleotides read TGTGCCAGCAGTTTGGGGGGAAGCACTGAAGCTTTCTTT.

The chain couples TRBV7-2 to TRBJ2-3; TRBD2 matches at 7 bases. With V trimmed by 2 bases and J by 4 bases, 6 bases remained unmatched. There are 15 residues in the CDR3. Germline loops: CDR1 SGHTA, CDR2 FQGNSA. The CDR3 protein is CASSLYSLAADTQYF. The CDR3 bases are TGTGCCAGCAGCTTATATAGTCTAGCGGCAGATACGCAGTATTTT.

The chain combines TRBV4-2 with TRBJ2-2, with no clear D. Trimming took off 5 bases at V and 7 bases at J, with 17 bases between the two ends. The CDR3 loop spans 15 amino acids. Germline values: CDR1 LGHNA, CDR2 YNFKEQ. This CDR3 reads CASSARPEVGGELFF. CDR3 bases: TGTGCCAGCAGCGCGCGGCCAGAGGTTGGCGGGGAGCTGTTTTTT.

This chain joins TRBV28 and TRBJ1-2, with 9 bases lining up with TRBD1. The trim removed 6 bases at V and 8 bases at J, leaving 7 bases unmatched. Germline values: CDR1 MDHEN, CDR2 SYDVKM. This CDR3 is built from 13 residues. The CDR3 DNA sequence: TGTGCCAGCAGGCACCGGGACAGGGACGGCTACACCTTC. It translates to CASRHRDRDGYTF.

The chain employs TRBV7-9 and TRBJ1-6; 8 nucleotides agree with TRBD1. The CDR3 has 16 residues. The V segment lost 4 bases and the J segment 2 bases; nucleotides outside the gene matches: 4. CDR1 and CDR2 (germline): SEHNR, FQNEAQ (reference sequence). The DNA of the CDR3 is TGTGCCAGCAGCTCAAGGGACAGGCCCTATAATTCACCCCTCCACTTT. Protein: CASSSRDRPYNSPLHF.

In this sample, this clone turned up a few times. The chain is built from TRBV5-4 and TRBJ2-1; TRBD2 agrees at 7 bases. The length of the CDR3 is 14 residues. Losses at the gene ends were 3 bases for V and 9 bases for J; bases not matched to a gene: 9. The germline V gene encodes CDR1 SGHNT and CDR2 YYREEE (reference sequence). This CDR3 is CASSWKTSRSEQFF. The CDR3 nucleotides read TGTGCCAGCAGCTGGAAGACTAGCAGATCTGAGCAGTTCTTC.

This clone was recorded once. The chain combines TRBV6-1 with TRBJ2-1; 8 nucleotides agree with TRBD2. Germline V gene sequence: CDR1 MNHNS, CDR2 SASEGT. V shed 10 bases and J 3 bases; nucleotides not matched to a gene: 8. The CDR3 is 14 amino acids. The CDR3 region has the DNA TGTGCCAACAGCGGGACTAGGGGCTACAATGAGCAGTTCTTC. It codes for CANSGTRGYNEQFF.

This sequence joins TRBV27 and TRBJ1-2; 8 nucleotides line up with TRBD1. CDR1 and CDR2 from the germline V gene are MNHEY and SMNVEV (reference sequence). This CDR3 is built from 17 residues. The V gene end was trimmed by 8 bases and the J gene end by 3 bases; junction bases not matched to a gene: 17. Here the CDR3 DNA reads TGTGCCAGCGGGGGAATGGAAGAGGACAGGGAGCACTATGGCTACACCTTC. Encoded protein: CASGGMEEDREHYGYTF.

The chain joins TRBV10-3 to TRBJ1-5; 7 nucleotides align to TRBD1. The CDR3 contains 16 residues. Germline CDR1 is ENHRY and CDR2 is SYGVKD. V lost 8 bases, J lost 0 bases, and 10 bases stayed unmatched. CDR3 region: CAISGQAYNSNQPQHF. In DNA, the CDR3 is TGTGCCATCTCTGGACAGGCCTACAATAGCAATCAGCCCCAGCATTTT.

The V and J genes are TRBV6-5 and TRBJ2-2; no clear D. The V end lost 4 bases, the J end lost 8 bases, and 5 bases lay between the germline ends. CDR3 length equals 11 residues. From germline, CDR1 is MNHEY and CDR2 SVGAGI. The CDR3 DNA sequence: TGTGCCAGCAGTTTGGCAGGGGAGCTGTTTTTT. Residues: CASSLAGELFF.

This clone has only a few counts. The genes are TRBV4-1 and TRBJ2-4; D is perhaps TRBD1 (6 bases). Germline V gene lookup returns CDR1 MGHRA and CDR2 YSYEKL. The CDR3 runs 13 residues. V was pared by 4 bases and J by 6 bases, with 10 bases between. CDR3 region: CASSRAQGNIQYF. In DNA form, the CDR3 reads TGCGCCAGCAGCCGAGCACAGGGAAACATTCAGTACTTC.

The chain employs TRBV15 and TRBJ2-1; 8 nucleotides line up with TRBD1. Germline CDR1 reads LNHNV; CDR2 reads YYDKDF (reference sequence). V was clipped by 4 bases and J by 8 bases; unmatched bases: 4. This CDR3 spans 13 amino acids. CDR3 protein: CATSIQGAHEQFF. The CDR3 DNA sequence: TGTGCCACCAGCATCCAGGGGGCCCATGAGCAGTTCTTC.

The chain couples TRBV11-2 to TRBJ2-1; 14 bases agree with TRBD2. Germline V CDR1 and CDR2: SGHAT, FQNNGV. The CDR3 sequence is 17 residues long. The V and J ends lost 5 bases and 8 bases, in that order; junction bases with no gene match: 11. DNA of the CDR3: TGTGCCAGCAGCCAAGGACTAGCGGGAGGAAAAGGGGATGAGCAGTTCTTC. It encodes CASSQGLAGGKGDEQFF.

The V gene is TRBV6-4, the J gene TRBJ2-1; TRBD2 matches 12 bases. CDR1 and CDR2 (germline): MRHNA, SNTAGT. The J segment lost 6 bases and the V segment lost 0 bases, leaving 0 bases of the junction unmatched. The CDR3 totals 15 residues. CDR3 sequence reads: CASSDSTSGSNEQFF. The CDR3 region has the DNA TGTGCCAGCAGTGACTCGACTAGCGGGAGCAATGAGCAGTTCTTC.

The chain links TRBV5-1 to TRBJ2-1, with no clear D. Germline lookup yields CDR1 SGHRS and CDR2 YFSETQ. The CDR3 runs to 12 residues. The V gene lost 1 base and the J gene lost 7 bases, with 6 bases spanning the gap. The CDR3 reads CASSLSTNEQFF. Written as DNA, the CDR3 is TGCGCCAGCAGCTTGAGCACGAATGAGCAGTTCTTC.

The V call is TRBV28, the J call TRBJ2-5; perhaps TRBD1 as D (5 bases). The CDR3 totals 14 residues. The V gene lost 2 bases and the J gene lost 5 bases, with 12 bases spanning the gap. Germline values: CDR1 MDHEN, CDR2 SYDVKM. CDR3 sequence reads: CASSLPQGTETQYF. In DNA, the CDR3 is TGTGCCAGCAGTTTACCCCAGGGAACGGAGACCCAGTACTTC.

This clone occurred a few times. The genes are TRBV7-9 and TRBJ2-6; 9 bases align to TRBD1. Losses at the gene ends were 5 bases for V and 2 bases for J; bases not matched to a gene: 7. The CDR3 totals 17 residues. Germline V lookup: CDR1 SEHNR, CDR2 FQNEAQ (reference sequence). CDR3 in DNA: TGTGCCAGCAGCCCGGGACAGGGTGGGACTGGGGCCAACGTCCTGACTTTC. This codes for CASSPGQGGTGANVLTF.

The CDR3 is CASRELGTGPYGYTF. As DNA, the CDR3 is TGTGCCAGCAGGGAATTAGGGACAGGACCCTATGGCTACACCTTC. The chain combines TRBV6-1 with TRBJ1-2; 8 nucleotides line up with TRBD1. CDR1 is MNHNS and CDR2 is SASEGT in the germline V gene. This CDR3 comprises 15 residues. The V gene end was trimmed by 6 bases and the J gene end by 4 bases; junction bases not matched to a gene: 10.

This chain links TRBV6-1 with TRBJ1-4; D is possibly TRBD1 (5 bases). Per germline, CDR1 MNHNS and CDR2 SASEGT. V gave up 3 bases and J gave up 8 bases, with 13 bases separating them. This CDR3 comprises 14 residues. The CDR3 loop is CASSEKGDREKLFF. The CDR3 DNA reads TGTGCCAGCAGTGAGAAAGGGGATCGCGAAAAACTGTTTTTT.

V is TRBV5-1 and J is TRBJ2-3, with 10 bases that match TRBD2. The CDR3 is made up of 16 amino acids. J lost 2 bases, V lost 0 bases, and 3 bases had no gene match. CDR1 is SGHRS and CDR2 is YFSETQ in the germline V gene. CDR3 residues: CASSLAGLAVTDTQYF. CDR3 coding DNA: TGCGCCAGCAGCTTGGCCGGACTAGCGGTCACAGATACGCAGTATTTT.

The chain recombines TRBV7-2 with TRBJ1-1, with D uncertain. V shed 0 bases and J shed 8 bases, with 10 bases lying between them. Germline CDR1 and CDR2: SGHTA and FQGNSA. CDR3 size: 13 residues. The CDR3 bases are TGTGCCAGCAGCTTAGCTGCTCGGCGGGAAGCTTTCTTT. It yields the protein CASSLAARREAFF.

This clone came up a few times. The chain joins TRBV5-1 to TRBJ2-7, with a weak D call TRBD2 (5 bases). This CDR3 has 14 amino acids. Germline assignment: CDR1 SGHRS and CDR2 YFSETQ. Trimming cost V 0 bases and J 3 bases, with 10 bases left between them. Here the CDR3 reads CASSLDASSYEQYF. CDR3 DNA: TGCGCCAGCAGCTTGGATGCTAGCAGCTACGAGCAGTACTTC.

The chain uses TRBV7-8 and TRBJ1-2; tentatively, D is TRBD1 (6 bases). CDR1 is SGHVS and CDR2 is FQNEAQ in the germline V gene. The CDR3 spans 13 residues. Trimming stripped 0 bases from V and 5 bases from J, with 7 bases between. CDR3 sequence: CASSLAGGYGYTF. Here the CDR3 DNA reads TGTGCCAGCAGCTTAGCAGGGGGATATGGCTACACCTTC.

V usage is TRBV28 and J usage is TRBJ2-3, with TRBD2 matching 10 bases. V lost 5 bases and J lost 2; bases outside the gene matches: 4. CDR3 length: 15 amino acids. Germline lookup yields CDR1 MDHEN and CDR2 SYDVKM. The CDR3 region is CASSIGLADTDTQYF. CDR3 in DNA: TGTGCCAGCAGTATCGGACTAGCGGACACAGATACGCAGTATTTT.

The J gene is TRBJ2-1, the V gene TRBV28; the match to TRBD1 covers 7 bases. This CDR3 region has 15 residues. The V gene's germline CDR1 is MDHEN and CDR2 SYDVKM. V was clipped by 1 base and J by 10 bases; unmatched bases: 10. The CDR3 DNA reads TGTGCCAGCAGTTTATCATCAGGGGGACCCCCCGAGCAGTTCTTC. Amino acid sequence: CASSLSSGGPPEQFF.

In regard to this clone: At one boundary the junction diverges from the germline segment, which might be a read error. The J gene is TRBJ2-5, the V gene TRBV27, with 12 bases fitting TRBD2. The germline CDR1 and CDR2 sequences are MNHEY and SMNVEV (reference sequence). The CDR3 is 16 amino acids. The CDR3 DNA sequence: TGTGCCAACAGTCTCGGACTAGCGGGACGCCAAGAGACCCAGTACTTC. Translation: CANSLGLAGRQETQYF.

The chain carries TRBV28 and TRBJ2-5; TRBD1 might be the D (6 bases). V lost 4 bases and J 6 bases, leaving 12 bases between the germline ends. Germline assignment: CDR1 MDHEN and CDR2 SYDVKM. The CDR3 runs to 13 residues. For the CDR3, the DNA is TGTGCCAGCAGTTCTCCCGACAGGCAGACCCAGTACTTC. Amino acids: CASSSPDRQTQYF.

The rearrangement links TRBV11-2 to TRBJ2-7; TRBD1 agrees at 12 bases. Trimming at V came to 2 bases and at J to 4 bases, leaving 3 bases not matched to a gene. Germline loops: CDR1 SGHAT, CDR2 FQNNGV. CDR3 length: 15 residues. The CDR3 is CASSLPGQGAYEQYF. DNA for the CDR3: TGTGCCAGCAGCTTACCGGGACAGGGGGCTTACGAGCAGTACTTC. The entire variable domain, with the rest obtained from reference TRBV11-2 and TRBJ2-7, is as follows: EAGVAQSPRYKIIEKRQSVAFWCNPISGHATLYWYQQILGQGPKLLIQFQNNGVVDDSQLPKDRFSAERLKGVDSTLKIQPAKLEDSAVYLCASSLPGQGAYEQYFGPGTRLTVT.